The 15 T cell receptor beta chains listed next were all sequenced from one sample in a study of T cells in Graves' hyperthyroidism and ophthalmopathy. RNA transcripts were the template for amplifying TCR beta CDR3 regions. With the HTBI primer set, the TCR CDR3 went through a first round of RT-PCR. A single record per CDR3 protein comes from TCRdb applying MiXCR to the multiplex PCR reads. The sample holds around 180,000 distinct CDR3 sequences, approximately 15% seen once. Source material: blood. These receptors all stem from a woman in her 50s with Graves' hyperthyroidism.

This clonotype was recorded at least ten times. This chain joins TRBV6-1 and TRBJ2-4; perhaps TRBD1 as D (5 bases). The CDR3 totals 16 residues. V was trimmed by 5 bases and J by 6 bases, leaving 20 bases between them. Germline-derived CDR1 and CDR2 are MNHNS and SASEGT. This CDR3 is CASSPRGRAGGNIQYF. DNA of the CDR3: TGTGCCAGCAGTCCCCGAGGCAGGGCTGGCGGAAACATTCAGTACTTC.

The V gene is TRBV4-1, the J gene TRBJ2-5; TRBD2 agrees at 12 bases. V was clipped by 1 base and J by 2 bases; unmatched bases: 2. Germline CDR1 reads MGHRA; CDR2 reads YSYEKL. The CDR3 extends over 16 amino acids. The CDR3 DNA reads as TGCGCCAGCAGCCAAGGCCTAGCGGGGGGGCAAGAGACCCAGTACTTC. This codes for CASSQGLAGGQETQYF.

In its sample, this clonotype was seen many times. The chain combines TRBV28 with TRBJ2-7; 9 nucleotides agree with TRBD2. CDR1 is MDHEN and CDR2 is SYDVKM in the germline V gene. Unmatched junction bases numbered 7, after V lost 2 bases and J lost 5 bases. The CDR3 totals 15 residues. The CDR3 DNA reads as TGTGCCAGCAGTTTAGTAAGCGGGGGGCAAAACGAGCAGTACTTC. Translating it yields CASSLVSGGQNEQYF.

This clonotype was observed many times. The chain employs TRBV27 and TRBJ2-1; D may be TRBD2 (6 bases). The CDR3 is 16 residues long. With 5 bases removed from V and 7 bases from J, the gap between germline ends came to 21 bases. From germline, CDR1 is MNHEY and CDR2 SMNVEV (reference sequence). Here the CDR3 DNA reads TGTGCCAGCAGTCCCACCCAGGGACTGGGCTCAAATGAGCAGTTCTTC. This codes for CASSPTQGLGSNEQFF.

This clonotype was seen ten or more times. The chain carries TRBV12-3 or TRBV12-4 and TRBJ1-1, with D unclear. The CDR3 is 13 residues long. V was shortened by 7 bases and J by 0 bases, with 9 bases between the two germline ends. CDR3 protein: CASTNLLNTEAFF. In DNA form, the CDR3 reads TGTGCCAGCACCAATCTCTTGAACACTGAAGCTTTCTTT.

There are many counts of this clonotype. The chain combines TRBV12-3 or TRBV12-4 with TRBJ1-2; tentatively, D is TRBD1 (5 bases). The ends were cut back, 4 bases at V and 14 bases at J, with 14 bases in the middle. The CDR3 extends over 11 amino acids. CDR3 in DNA: TGTGCCAGCAGTTCCGGGGGAGGCGTTACCTTC. This codes for CASSSGGGVTF.

This clonotype was observed at least ten times. The chain uses TRBV11-2 and TRBJ2-1; weak D call: TRBD2 (5 bases). The CDR3 contains 15 residues. Germline V gene data show CDR1 as SGHAT and CDR2 as FQNNGV. V was clipped by 1 base and J by 4 bases, with 11 bases between them. CDR3 sequence: CASSLGEQWYNEQFF. CDR3 bases: TGTGCCAGCAGCTTAGGGGAGCAGTGGTACAATGAGCAGTTCTTC.

The rearrangement joins TRBV28 to TRBJ1-6; no reliable D call. CDR1 and CDR2 from the germline V gene are MDHEN and SYDVKM. The CDR3 has 16 residues. Trimming removed 5 bases from V and 0 bases from J, with 11 bases in between. The CDR3 sequence is CASSLPAPSYNSPLHF. The CDR3 DNA follows: TGTGCCAGCAGTCTCCCAGCCCCCTCCTATAATTCACCCCTCCACTTT.

This chain uses TRBV4-1 with TRBJ2-2, with D possibly TRBD2 on 6 matching bases. The CDR3 runs to 15 residues. V was pared by 6 bases and J by 4 bases, with 15 bases between. CDR1 and CDR2 (germline): MGHRA, YSYEKL. The CDR3 DNA follows: TGCGCCAGCAGTCATCCCGGGGGAGCCACCGGGGAGCTGTTTTTT. It translates to CASSHPGGATGELFF.

This clonotype was found many times. The V and J genes are TRBV7-9 and TRBJ1-1; no reliable D call. V lost 6 bases and J lost 1, with 12 bases in between. The germline CDR1 and CDR2 sequences are SEHNR and FQNEAQ (reference sequence). The CDR3 extends over 14 amino acids. The CDR3 protein is CASSFAPSNTEAFF. In DNA, the CDR3 is TGTGCCAGCAGTTTTGCCCCTTCGAACACTGAAGCTTTCTTT.

This clonotype was picked up many times. The chain has TRBV3-1 and TRBJ2-3; 11 bases are a match to TRBD2. CDR3 length equals 15 residues. Germline V CDR1 and CDR2: LGHDT, YNNKEL (reference sequence). Germline trimming cut 3 bases from V and 6 bases from J; bases unmatched to any gene: 5. This chain's CDR3 is CASSHLAGGRDTQYF. The DNA of the CDR3 is TGTGCCAGCAGCCATCTAGCGGGGGGCCGTGATACGCAGTATTTT.

This clonotype has a count of ten or more. The chain joins TRBV29-1 to TRBJ1-1; 8 bases map to TRBD1. V shed 6 bases, J shed 0 bases, and the junction held 3 bases outside the gene matches. The CDR3 runs to 13 residues. The germline CDR1 and CDR2 sequences are SQVTM and ANQGSEA. CDR3 loop: CSVRTGMNTEAFF. The CDR3 DNA reads as TGCAGCGTCAGGACAGGGATGAACACTGAAGCTTTCTTT.

This chain links TRBV20-1 with TRBJ1-5; 9 nucleotides line up with TRBD1. V lost 0 bases and J lost 3; bases outside the gene matches: 9. The CDR3 contains 17 residues. CDR1 is DFQATT and CDR2 is SNEGSKA in the germline V gene (reference sequence). The CDR3 region has the DNA TGCAGTGCTAGAGAACCTGGGACAGGGTTATCCAATCAGCCCCAGCATTTT. Amino acids: CSAREPGTGLSNQPQHF.

This clonotype showed up just a few times. The rearrangement uses TRBV5-1 and TRBJ2-7, with 8 bases aligning to TRBD1. Germline assignment: CDR1 SGHRS and CDR2 YFSETQ. V was pared by 1 base and J by 0 bases, with 3 bases of the junction left unmatched. CDR3 length equals 15 residues. The CDR3: CASSLSGGASYEQYF. The CDR3 nucleotides are TGCGCCAGCAGCTTGTCAGGGGGCGCCTCCTACGAGCAGTACTTC.

Ten or more counts support this clonotype. The gene calls are TRBV28 and TRBJ1-1; unclear D gene. V lost 6 bases to trimming and J lost 2 bases, with 13 bases between them. This CDR3 is 14 amino acids long. CDR1 and CDR2 from the germline V gene are MDHEN and SYDVKM. The CDR3 DNA reads as TGTGCCAGCAGCTTTAGTTTGGGTAACACTGAAGCTTTCTTT. Its translation: CASSFSLGNTEAFF.